These 6 T cell receptor beta chains share one sample of origin, sequenced in a study of OX40 agonist ivuxolimab in advanced cancers. The method was immunoSEQ multiplex PCR; TCRdb's version includes in-frame clones alone and lacks a portion of them. Of roughly 51,000 clones listed, around nine tenths are singletons. Sequences were derived from CD4+ or CD8+ T cells sorted from blood, sampled in a trial of the OX40 agonist ivuxolimab. These receptor sequences come from an adult with an advanced solid tumor such as melanoma, head and neck, liver or kidney cancer.

The CDR3 protein is CASRPSGGQETQYF. DNA for the CDR3: TGTGCCAGCAGGCCTAGCGGGGGCCAAGAGACCCAGTACTTC. The chain is built from TRBV6-5 and TRBJ2-5; TRBD2 aligns across 10 bases. Germline assignment: CDR1 MNHEY and CDR2 SVGAGI. V lost 6 bases to trimming and J lost 1 base; unmatched junction nucleotides: 2. The CDR3 loop spans 14 amino acids.

The chain combines TRBV2 with TRBJ2-3; 9 positions agree with TRBD2. The V gene end was trimmed by 2 bases and the J gene end by 3 bases; junction bases not matched to a gene: 15. CDR3 size: 19 residues. Germline values: CDR1 SNHLY, CDR2 FYNNEI. The CDR3 protein is CASSETRPTSGPRTDTQYF. Here the CDR3 DNA reads TGTGCCAGCAGTGAAACCCGCCCGACTAGCGGCCCACGTACAGATACGCAGTATTTT.

This chain joins TRBV4-1 and TRBJ2-2; TRBD2 aligns across 12 bases. There are 15 residues in the CDR3. Germline V gives CDR1 MGHRA, CDR2 YSYEKL. Trimming took 0 bases from V and 14 from J; bases not matched to a gene: 7. CDR3 residues: CASSQEGLAGGFLFF. In nucleotides, the CDR3 is TGCGCCAGCAGCCAAGAGGGGCTAGCGGGAGGGTTTCTGTTTTTT.

The chain uses TRBV11-2 and TRBJ1-5; D is perhaps TRBD1 (5 bases). The V and J ends lost 5 bases and 5 bases respectively, with 10 bases between them. The CDR3 is 13 residues long. Germline V lookup: CDR1 SGHAT, CDR2 FQNNGV. The CDR3 DNA reads TGTGCCAGCAGCACCGGGACCTATCAGCCCCAGCATTTT. It specifies CASSTGTYQPQHF.

This clone was observed once. The chain combines TRBV7-8 with TRBJ2-7; D could derive from TRBD1 or TRBD2 (5 bases each). Trimming left V 3 bases short and J 2 bases short, with 8 bases between. The CDR3 totals 13 residues. Per the germline V gene, CDR1 is SGHVS and CDR2 is FQNEAQ. CDR3 coding DNA: TGTGCCAGCAGCTTTCCGGGACCCTACGAGCAGTACTTC. Translated, it gives CASSFPGPYEQYF.

The chain couples TRBV6-6 to TRBJ2-2; D remains ambiguous. The CDR3 covers 14 residues. Germline V gene data show CDR1 as MNHNY and CDR2 as SVGAGI (reference sequence). The V and J ends lost 6 bases and 1 base respectively, with 9 bases between them. CDR3: CASSPTLNTGELFF. The CDR3 DNA reads as TGTGCCAGCAGCCCGACCTTGAACACCGGGGAGCTGTTTTTT.